The 31 T cell receptor beta chains in this list originate from one sample, sequenced in a study of beta chain features in type 1 diabetes. Broader study findings: Shorter TCRB CDR3s, moderately but significantly so, were found in Type 1 diabetes patients in all four CD4+ subsets.

The entirety of the isolated RNA underwent reverse transcription, so expressed TCRB transcripts were sequenced. Some clones are missing from TCRdb's copy, which holds only in-frame ones; the method was immunoSEQ multiplex PCR. In the table there are hundreds of thousands of clones, 14% to 15% of which are singletons. These receptors are not linked to any known antigen. The source material was naive CD4+ T cells from blood. The source is a man in his late teens or twenties with type 1 diabetes.

This clone was detected a few times. The chain recombines TRBV7-2 with TRBJ2-1; D is unresolved. V was clipped by 2 bases and J by 0 bases, with 17 bases between them. Germline V gene sequence: CDR1 SGHTA, CDR2 FQGNSA. The CDR3 consists of 18 residues. CDR3 loop: CASSLRFKLWSSYNEQFF. The DNA for the CDR3 is TGTGCCAGCAGCTTACGTTTCAAGCTCTGGAGCTCCTACAATGAGCAGTTCTTC.

This clone was observed a few times. The V and J genes are TRBV19 and TRBJ2-3, with TRBD2 as a possible D gene (6 bases). The CDR3 extends over 13 amino acids. Trimming left V 6 bases short and J 6 bases short, with 13 bases between. The V gene's germline CDR1 is LNHDA and CDR2 SQIVND (reference sequence). The DNA of the CDR3 is TGTGCCAGTAGGGCCTCCGGGAGTGATACGCAGTATTTT. This encodes CASRASGSDTQYF.

This clone was counted only a few times. The chain joins TRBV15 to TRBJ1-2; 7 bases fit TRBD1. There are 14 residues in the CDR3. Trimming at V came to 3 bases and at J to 6 bases, leaving 7 bases not matched to a gene. Germline CDR1 LNHNV, CDR2 YYDKDF (reference sequence). The CDR3, as DNA: TGTGCCACCAGCAGGGACACAGGGGAGAATGGCTACACCTTC. Its translation is CATSRDTGENGYTF.

The chain combines TRBV19 with TRBJ1-1, with a possible D match to TRBD1 (5 bases). This CDR3 is 13 amino acids long. Germline lookup yields CDR1 LNHDA and CDR2 SQIVND (reference sequence). Trimming pared 5 bases from V and 6 bases from J, leaving 13 bases between. The CDR3 coding sequence is TGTGCCAGTAGTCTCGGGGGGATCGCTGAAGCTTTCTTT. Amino acids: CASSLGGIAEAFF.

J is TRBJ2-1 and V is TRBV10-2; the D gene is possibly TRBD2 (5 bases). Trimming removed 4 bases at V and 5 bases at J, with 9 bases between. Germline V gives CDR1 WSHSY, CDR2 SAAADI. The CDR3 length is 13 residues. The CDR3 loop is CASSGTGNNEQFF. The CDR3 region has the DNA TGCGCCAGCAGTGGGACCGGGAACAATGAGCAGTTCTTC.

The J gene is TRBJ1-1, the V gene TRBV7-9; D is perhaps TRBD1 (5 bases). V was cut by 3 bases and J by 10 bases, with 15 bases left in between. The CDR3 has 13 amino acids. CDR1 is SEHNR, CDR2 FQNEAQ, per germline (reference sequence). CDR3 nucleotides: TGTGCCAGCAGCTTTAGGGCAGGGATTGGAGCTTTCTTT. This encodes CASSFRAGIGAFF.

This clone was counted only a few times. The chain carries TRBV20-1 and TRBJ1-4; D not certain. Looked up from germline, CDR1 is DFQATT and CDR2 is SNEGSKA (reference sequence). With 3 bases removed from V and 8 bases from J, the gap between germline ends came to 7 bases. The CDR3 is 11 amino acids. The CDR3 protein is CSARSSEKLFF. Here the CDR3 DNA reads TGCAGTGCTAGGTCATCAGAAAAACTGTTTTTT.

This clone has a handful of counts. The chain carries TRBV5-1 and TRBJ2-7; possibly TRBD1 for D (5 bases). The germline CDR1 and CDR2 sequences are SGHRS and YFSETQ. V was pared by 4 bases and J by 4 bases, with 18 bases between. The CDR3 consists of 15 residues. Here the CDR3 DNA reads TGCGCCAGCAGCCCGTCGGATTGGGGCAGGTACGAGCAGTACTTC. Its protein product is CASSPSDWGRYEQYF.

The genes are TRBV9 and TRBJ1-2; maybe TRBD1 (6 bases). The CDR3 is 14 residues long. Trimming left V 3 bases short and J 8 bases short, with 17 bases between. CDR1 is SGDLS and CDR2 is YYNGEE in the germline V gene. The CDR3 is CASSALQGAGGYTF. The DNA of the CDR3 is TGTGCCAGCAGCGCATTACAGGGTGCGGGCGGCTACACCTTC.

The gene calls are TRBV5-1 and TRBJ2-1; D ambiguous. This CDR3 is built from 14 residues. The V gene lost 4 bases and the J gene lost 2 bases, with 10 bases spanning the gap. CDR1 is SGHRS and CDR2 is YFSETQ in the germline V gene. Here the CDR3 reads CASSVSSTYNEQFF. The CDR3 DNA reads as TGCGCCAGCAGCGTAAGCTCAACCTACAATGAGCAGTTCTTC.

This chain joins TRBV2 and TRBJ1-4; D not resolved. The CDR3 spans 17 residues. V lost 8 bases and J lost 0, with 19 bases in between. Germline V CDR1 and CDR2: SNHLY, FYNNEI. CDR3 DNA sequence: TGTGCCAGCCAAATCGGAGTGTCTATCGCAACTAATGAAAAACTGTTTTTT. It specifies CASQIGVSIATNEKLFF.

This rearrangement joins TRBV30 to TRBJ1-2; 7 nucleotides line up with TRBD1. Germline V gene sequence: CDR1 GTSNPN, CDR2 SVGIG (reference sequence). V lost 2 bases and J lost 8; bases outside the gene matches: 8. CDR3 length equals 13 residues. The CDR3 spells CAWSPTGSLGYTF. CDR3 in DNA: TGTGCCTGGAGTCCGACAGGGAGCCTCGGCTACACCTTC.

The chain has TRBV12-5 and TRBJ2-3; the D gene is possibly TRBD1 (7 bases). Deletions cut 0 bases from V and 5 bases from J, with 15 bases between. In germline, CDR1 is LGHNT, CDR2 FRNRAP. The CDR3 consists of 16 residues. The CDR3 here is CASGLVPGDSGDTQYF. DNA for the CDR3: TGTGCTAGTGGTTTGGTTCCGGGGGACAGCGGAGATACGCAGTATTTT. Full variable domain (outside the CDR3, taken from reference TRBV12-5 and TRBJ2-3): DARVTQTPRHKVTEMGQEVTMRCQPILGHNTVFWYRQTMMQGLELLAYFRNRAPLDDSGMPKDRFSAEMPDATLATLKIQPSEPRDSAVYFCASGLVPGDSGDTQYFGPGTRLTVL.

Ten or more counts support this clone. This rearrangement joins TRBV2 to TRBJ2-1; tentative D call: TRBD1 (6 bases). Germline values: CDR1 SNHLY, CDR2 FYNNEI. The CDR3 totals 14 residues. Between the trimmed V and J ends, which lost 5 bases and 4 bases, there was a span of 12 bases. CDR3 protein: CASSKQGKYNEQFF. The CDR3 DNA reads TGTGCCAGCAGTAAACAGGGAAAATACAATGAGCAGTTCTTC.

The rearrangement joins TRBV6-5 to TRBJ2-5, with D tentatively TRBD1 (6 bases). This CDR3 has 14 amino acids. CDR1 is MNHEY, CDR2 SVGAGI, per germline. V lost 5 bases to trimming and J lost 5 bases, with 15 bases between them. As DNA, the CDR3 is TGTGCCAGCAGTGCCGAGGCAGGGGTGGAGACCCAGTACTTC. It is translated as CASSAEAGVETQYF.

The chain is built from TRBV30 and TRBJ2-7, with D perhaps matching TRBD2 (5 bases). Trimming took off 6 bases at V and 3 bases at J, with 9 bases between the two ends. Germline V gene lookup returns CDR1 GTSNPN and CDR2 SVGIG (reference sequence). This CDR3 comprises 11 residues. CDR3 nucleotides: TGTGCCTGCCTAGCTAACTACGAGCAGTACTTC. Translation: CACLANYEQYF.

This clone appeared a few times. The chain employs TRBV9 and TRBJ2-1; 7 bases agree with TRBD2. Losses at the gene ends were 4 bases for V and 7 bases for J; bases not matched to a gene: 8. From germline, CDR1 is SGDLS and CDR2 YYNGEE. The CDR3 runs 14 residues. The CDR3 reads CASSFSGARNEQFF. CDR3 in DNA: TGTGCCAGCAGCTTCAGCGGGGCGCGAAATGAGCAGTTCTTC.

The V call is TRBV28, the J call TRBJ1-1; 8 bases fit TRBD1. V gave up 6 bases and J gave up 3 bases; unmatched junction bases: 9. This CDR3 has 15 amino acids. Per the germline V gene, CDR1 is MDHEN and CDR2 is SYDVKM. The CDR3 bases are TGTGCCAGCAGGTACAAAGGGGACAGGTACACTGAAGCTTTCTTT. This codes for CASRYKGDRYTEAFF.

This clone appeared a few times. V usage is TRBV9 and J usage is TRBJ2-3; 8 nucleotides match TRBD2. Germline V lookup: CDR1 SGDLS, CDR2 YYNGEE. Unmatched junction bases numbered 3, after V lost 0 bases and J lost 0 bases. The CDR3 extends over 16 amino acids. CDR3: CASSVDSGRSTDTQYF. CDR3 nucleotides: TGTGCCAGCAGCGTAGACAGCGGGAGAAGCACAGATACGCAGTATTTT.

This clone was detected a few times. This chain uses TRBV7-2 with TRBJ2-5; D gene unclear. Trimming shortened V by 5 bases and J by 2 bases, and 9 bases separated the two germline ends. There are 13 residues in the CDR3. The germline V gene has CDR1 SGHTA and CDR2 FQGNSA. The CDR3 region has the DNA TGTGCCAGCAGCCCAGGCGATCAAGAGACCCAGTACTTC. Amino acid sequence: CASSPGDQETQYF.

Only a few counts were recorded for this clone. The rearrangement uses TRBV18 and TRBJ2-7; no clear D. Germline V gives CDR1 KGHSH, CDR2 LQKENI. Trimming removed 3 bases from V and 0 bases from J, with 12 bases in between. The CDR3 is 15 amino acids. The CDR3 DNA reads TGTGCCAGCTCACCTAGCCAAGAAGACTCCTACGAGCAGTACTTC. It encodes CASSPSQEDSYEQYF.

The rearrangement links TRBV27 to TRBJ2-7; D gene unclear. The CDR3 loop spans 15 amino acids. CDR1 MNHEY and CDR2 SMNVEV come from the germline V gene (reference sequence). The V and J ends lost 6 bases and 2 bases respectively, with 17 bases between them. The CDR3 reads CASSPTRLVPYEQYF. CDR3 nucleotide sequence: TGTGCCAGCAGCCCTACCCGATTGGTGCCCTACGAGCAGTACTTC.

The chain joins TRBV14 to TRBJ2-7, with 8 bases fitting TRBD2. This CDR3 comprises 14 residues. Germline V gene lookup returns CDR1 SGHDN and CDR2 FVKESK. With V trimmed by 1 base and J by 10 bases, 9 bases remained unmatched. The CDR3 DNA reads as TGTGCCAGCAGCCAAGGGATTAGCGGGACTCCTCAGTACTTC. Translated: CASSQGISGTPQYF.

The chain is built from TRBV7-7 and TRBJ2-7; a weak D match, TRBD2 (6 bases). Trimming stripped 4 bases from V and 7 bases from J, with 17 bases between. The CDR3 spans 14 residues. In germline, CDR1 is SSHAT, CDR2 FNYEAQ (reference sequence). The CDR3 sequence: CASSSMDGGGEQYF. Written as DNA, the CDR3 is TGTGCCAGCAGCTCTATGGACGGGGGTGGAGAGCAGTACTTC.

The table lists this clone with a few counts. The CDR3 DNA reads TGTGCCTGGAAAGACAGTGGCGGCTACACCTTC. Translation gives CAWKDSGGYTF. This chain connects TRBV30 to TRBJ1-2; D is possibly TRBD1 (5 bases). V lost 4 bases, J lost 8 bases, and 11 bases lay in between. The CDR3 loop spans 11 amino acids. Germline V lookup: CDR1 GTSNPN, CDR2 SVGIG (reference sequence).

The rearrangement uses TRBV7-2 and TRBJ2-3; D remains ambiguous. This CDR3 comprises 13 residues. Trimming took 0 bases from V and 6 from J, leaving 7 bases between them. Per germline, CDR1 SGHTA and CDR2 FQGNSA. CDR3 bases: TGTGCCAGCAGCTTAGCTTGGGCTGATACGCAGTATTTT. It yields the protein CASSLAWADTQYF.

A few counts support this clone. V is TRBV11-2 and J is TRBJ2-1; D possibly corresponds to TRBD2 (7 bases). V was trimmed by 4 bases and J by 7 bases, leaving 17 bases between them. This CDR3 is built from 15 residues. From germline, CDR1 is SGHAT and CDR2 FQNNGV. CDR3 loop: CASSSTRGRGNEQFF. CDR3 DNA: TGTGCCAGCAGCTCGACGCGGGGGCGCGGGAATGAGCAGTTCTTC.

This clone showed up just a few times. V usage is TRBV27 and J usage is TRBJ2-7; a weak D match, TRBD2 (6 bases). This CDR3 has 17 amino acids. The germline V gene has CDR1 MNHEY and CDR2 SMNVEV (reference sequence). V was cut by 1 base and J by 6 bases, with 22 bases left in between. The CDR3 region has the DNA TGTGCCAGCAGTTTATGGGGCGGGGCATCGTCGGGGGTCGAGCAGTACTTC. Protein sequence: CASSLWGGASSGVEQYF.

This clone was observed a few times. The V gene is TRBV30, the J gene TRBJ1-5, with D unclear. V lost 5 bases and J 8 bases, leaving 10 bases between the germline ends. Germline V lookup: CDR1 GTSNPN, CDR2 SVGIG (reference sequence). This CDR3 spans 11 amino acids. This CDR3 is CAWGYREPQHF. CDR3 nucleotides: TGTGCCTGGGGATACCGGGAGCCCCAGCATTTT.

The chain has TRBV11-2 and TRBJ2-1, with D uncertain. Germline CDR1 SGHAT, CDR2 FQNNGV. Trimming pared 5 bases from V and 6 bases from J, leaving 17 bases between. This CDR3 contains 15 residues. The chain's CDR3 is CASSPGRVPPNEQFF. CDR3 nucleotide sequence: TGTGCCAGCAGCCCCGGCCGGGTGCCCCCCAATGAGCAGTTCTTC.

The V and J genes are TRBV4-2 and TRBJ2-7; TRBD2 matches at 10 bases. CDR3 length equals 15 residues. Germline CDR1 reads LGHNA; CDR2 reads YNFKEQ. The trim removed 3 bases at V and 6 bases at J, leaving 8 bases unmatched. The CDR3 loop is CASSQEAGGLGEQYF. The CDR3 DNA sequence: TGTGCCAGCAGCCAGGAAGCGGGAGGGTTGGGCGAGCAGTACTTC.